The rows below give T cell receptor beta chains drawn from one sample of a study of blood T cell repertoires in COVID-19. Method: immunoSEQ multiplex PCR; TCRdb's copy keeps in-frame clones and lacks some. The sample includes about 41,000 clones, around 88% seen only once; the top ten take 35% to 45%. The specimen sequenced was peripheral blood. The receptors were gathered from a woman older than 75 with active or convalescent COVID-19. Each CDR3 is given with its conserved first and last residue. The order of the fields is V gene, J gene, CDR3 protein.

v_gene: TRBV4-2
j_gene: TRBJ2-7
CDR3aa: CASSQVEDGAYEQYF

v_gene: TRBV6-6
j_gene: TRBJ1-3
CDR3aa: CATTGTGVGNTIYF

v_gene: TRBV11-2
j_gene: TRBJ2-7
CDR3aa: CASRRLSGPYEQYF

v_gene: TRBV19
j_gene: TRBJ1-3
CDR3aa: CASSQTGGSGNTIYF

v_gene: TRBV30
j_gene: TRBJ1-2
CDR3aa: CAGTGNYGYTF

v_gene: TRBV7-2
j_gene: TRBJ2-3
CDR3aa: CASSFEGSTDTQYF

v_gene: TRBV7-9
j_gene: TRBJ2-7
CDR3aa: CASSRKDRDGVEQYF

v_gene: TRBV4-2
j_gene: TRBJ2-7
CDR3aa: CASSQVSGTGVHEQYF

v_gene: TRBV2
j_gene: TRBJ1-6
CDR3aa: CASRESPANSPLHF

v_gene: TRBV4-1
j_gene: TRBJ1-1
CDR3aa: CASSPLTGLNTEAFF

v_gene: TRBV4-1
j_gene: TRBJ2-5
CDR3aa: CASSPLAGVGETQYF

v_gene: TRBV25-1
j_gene: TRBJ1-1
CDR3aa: CASSFRDRGPAFF

v_gene: TRBV5-1
j_gene: TRBJ2-1
CDR3aa: CASSLLQGGNEQFF

v_gene: TRBV4-1
j_gene: TRBJ2-6
CDR3aa: CASSRAGTNSGANVLTF

v_gene: TRBV5-6
j_gene: TRBJ1-2
CDR3aa: CASSNRGTNYGYTF

v_gene: TRBV28
j_gene: TRBJ2-5
CDR3aa: CASSLWSGGLETQYF

v_gene: TRBV6-2/TRBV6-3
j_gene: TRBJ2-3
CDR3aa: CASSPGLAGADTQYF

v_gene: TRBV27
j_gene: TRBJ2-1
CDR3aa: CASRSELVNEQFF

v_gene: TRBV27
j_gene: TRBJ1-2
CDR3aa: CASSSNVIYGYTF

v_gene: TRBV7-2
j_gene: TRBJ1-1
CDR3aa: CASSLATVGTEAFF

v_gene: TRBV30
j_gene: TRBJ2-7
CDR3aa: CAWRKQGYEQYF

v_gene: TRBV28
j_gene: TRBJ1-1
CDR3aa: CACGSGGMNTEAFF

v_gene: TRBV5-1
j_gene: TRBJ2-2
CDR3aa: CASSSGLAGLAGEELFF

v_gene: TRBV29-1
j_gene: TRBJ1-2
CDR3aa: CSVEDRQGGSYGYTF

v_gene: TRBV7-9
j_gene: TRBJ2-7
CDR3aa: CATRRDRGAGEQYF

v_gene: TRBV4-3
j_gene: TRBJ2-3
CDR3aa: CASSQVTRLADTQYF

v_gene: TRBV6-6
j_gene: TRBJ1-5
CDR3aa: CASSYSRPPINQPQHF

v_gene: TRBV2
j_gene: TRBJ2-5
CDR3aa: CASSSLAVQETQYF

v_gene: TRBV3-1/TRBV3-2
j_gene: TRBJ2-1
CDR3aa: CASSQDDPLRGSSYNEQFF

v_gene: TRBV7-8
j_gene: TRBJ1-1
CDR3aa: CASSLGADRAMEAFF

v_gene: TRBV2
j_gene: TRBJ2-4
CDR3aa: CASSESSGGNIQYF

v_gene: TRBV4-1
j_gene: TRBJ2-5
CDR3aa: CASSQPDRVGETQYF

v_gene: TRBV5-8
j_gene: TRBJ2-1
CDR3aa: CASSLAGGPNEQFF

v_gene: TRBV5-1
j_gene: TRBJ1-4
CDR3aa: CASSTGQSLRGKLFF

v_gene: TRBV19
j_gene: TRBJ2-3
CDR3aa: CASSTGLAGITDTQYF

v_gene: TRBV25-1
j_gene: TRBJ2-2
CDR3aa: CASRTTGAGELFF

v_gene: TRBV24-1
j_gene: TRBJ1-2
CDR3aa: CATSDRRDSHYGYTF

v_gene: TRBV9
j_gene: TRBJ2-1
CDR3aa: CASSVAGTSGREQQFF

v_gene: TRBV27
j_gene: TRBJ1-3
CDR3aa: CASSFWRGPGNTIYF

v_gene: TRBV7-9
j_gene: TRBJ1-1
CDR3aa: CASSYRQIEAFF

v_gene: TRBV5-6
j_gene: TRBJ1-1
CDR3aa: CASSQPAGTEAFF

v_gene: TRBV7-6
j_gene: TRBJ2-7
CDR3aa: CASSSSGGSYEQYF

v_gene: TRBV7-9
j_gene: TRBJ2-7
CDR3aa: CASSRGPEQYF

v_gene: TRBV7-9
j_gene: TRBJ2-1
CDR3aa: CASSPPPSGNHRSYNEQFF

v_gene: TRBV28
j_gene: TRBJ1-1
CDR3aa: CASSSFPGQMNTEAFF

v_gene: TRBV29-1
j_gene: TRBJ1-1
CDR3aa: CSVEITGRGEQAFF

v_gene: TRBV9
j_gene: TRBJ2-1
CDR3aa: CASSGSGRSYNEQFF

v_gene: TRBV5-1
j_gene: TRBJ2-5
CDR3aa: CASSLGELETQYF

v_gene: TRBV5-1
j_gene: TRBJ2-3
CDR3aa: CASSFGQGITDTQYF

v_gene: TRBV6-2/TRBV6-3
j_gene: TRBJ2-5
CDR3aa: CASSYVGETQYF

v_gene: TRBV28
j_gene: TRBJ1-5
CDR3aa: CASSRDRSAYSNQPQHF

v_gene: TRBV6-4
j_gene: TRBJ1-6
CDR3aa: CASSATGDNSPLHF

v_gene: TRBV2
j_gene: TRBJ2-5
CDR3aa: CASSEILGQGEETQYF

v_gene: TRBV20-1
j_gene: TRBJ1-2
CDR3aa: CRGGDNYGYTF